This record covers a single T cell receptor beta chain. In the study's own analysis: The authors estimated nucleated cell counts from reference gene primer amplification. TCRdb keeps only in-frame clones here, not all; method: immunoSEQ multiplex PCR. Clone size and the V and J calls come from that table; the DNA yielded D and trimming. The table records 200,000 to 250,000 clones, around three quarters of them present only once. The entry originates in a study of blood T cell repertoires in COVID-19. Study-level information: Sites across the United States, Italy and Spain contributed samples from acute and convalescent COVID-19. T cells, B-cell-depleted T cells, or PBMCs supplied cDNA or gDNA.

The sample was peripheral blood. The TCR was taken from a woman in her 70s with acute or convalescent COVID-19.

The CDR3, as DNA: TGTGCCAGCAGTTTACTATTCCCCTCAATGACAGGGTTTGCCGGCTACACCTTC. It is translated as CASSLLFPSMTGFAGYTF. This chain joins TRBV28 and TRBJ1-2, with 7 bases fitting TRBD1. Looked up from germline, CDR1 is MDHEN and CDR2 is SYDVKM. This CDR3 has 18 amino acids. V lost 2 bases, J lost 8 bases, and 20 bases stayed unmatched.